These 27 T cell receptor beta chains came from one sample sequenced in a study of shared clonotypes between healthy human individuals. The method was immunoSEQ multiplex PCR; TCRdb's version includes in-frame clones alone and lacks a portion of them. The sample has around 600,000 clones, approximately 95% seen once. It was CD45RO-negative cells, positively selected for CCR7, that made up naive CD8 cells, with terminally differentiated effector memory CD45RA+ cells excluded. Sequencing was carried out using naive CD8+ T cells sorted from blood. Receptor source: a woman aged 30 to 39 in good health.

V usage is TRBV28 and J usage is TRBJ2-3; 12 bases align to TRBD2. Unmatched junction bases numbered 10, after V lost 6 bases and J lost 3 bases. This CDR3 comprises 17 residues. Per the germline V gene, CDR1 is MDHEN and CDR2 is SYDVKM. In nucleotides, the CDR3 is TGTGCCAGCAGACCCGGGACTAGCGGGTTTAGGACAGATACGCAGTATTTT. It yields the protein CASRPGTSGFRTDTQYF. Based on the CDR3 plus reference TRBV28 and TRBJ2-3, the full variable domain is DVKVTQSSRYLVKRTGEKVFLECVQDMDHENMFWYRQDPGLGLRLIYFSYDVKMKEKGDIPEGYSVSREKKERFSLILESASTNQTSMYLCASRPGTSGFRTDTQYFGPGTRLTVL.

V and J are TRBV7-9 and TRBJ1-2; 9 nucleotides align to TRBD1. V shed 4 bases, J shed 0 bases, and the junction held 6 bases outside the gene matches. CDR1 and CDR2 (germline): SEHNR, FQNEAQ (reference sequence). The CDR3 consists of 16 residues. The DNA of the CDR3 is TGTGCCAGCAGCTATGGCCGGGACAGGGCTAACTATGGCTACACCTTC. It translates to CASSYGRDRANYGYTF.

The V and J genes are TRBV29-1 and TRBJ2-3, with TRBD1 as a possible D gene (5 bases). This CDR3 comprises 14 residues. CDR1 and CDR2 from the germline V gene are SQVTM and ANQGSEA. Trimming pared 1 base from V and 6 bases from J, leaving 14 bases between. The CDR3 here is CSVEGGRAGDTQYF. CDR3 nucleotide sequence: TGCAGCGTTGAAGGGGGCAGGGCCGGGGATACGCAGTATTTT.

This rearrangement joins TRBV27 to TRBJ2-7; D may be TRBD2 (7 bases). V was pared by 7 bases and J by 6 bases, with 13 bases between. CDR3 length: 12 amino acids. Germline V gene data show CDR1 as MNHEY and CDR2 as SMNVEV (reference sequence). The CDR3 here is CASTYGGLEQYF. The CDR3 nucleotides read TGTGCCAGCACCTACGGGGGGCTCGAGCAGTACTTC.

The CDR3 region has the DNA TGTGCCAGCAGCGGGGACCTCTATGGCTACACCTTC. It encodes CASSGDLYGYTF. The chain carries TRBV27 and TRBJ1-2; maybe TRBD1 (5 bases). V was trimmed by 6 bases and J by 4 bases, leaving 9 bases between them. Germline lookup yields CDR1 MNHEY and CDR2 SMNVEV (reference sequence). The CDR3 is made up of 12 amino acids.

The chain recombines TRBV7-9 with TRBJ1-1; D is undetermined. V lost 9 bases and J 1 base, leaving 9 bases between the germline ends. Per the germline V gene, CDR1 is SEHNR and CDR2 is FQNEAQ (reference sequence). CDR3 length equals 12 residues. For the CDR3, the DNA is TGTGCCAGTAAGAGCGGGAACACTGAAGCTTTCTTT. Translating it yields CASKSGNTEAFF.

This chain links TRBV4-1 with TRBJ2-5; D gene unclear. Per the germline V gene, CDR1 is MGHRA and CDR2 is YSYEKL. The CDR3 contains 13 residues. V was trimmed by 1 base and J by 5 bases, leaving 8 bases between them. This CDR3 reads CASSQAKRETQYF. The DNA of the CDR3 is TGCGCCAGCAGCCAAGCAAAACGTGAGACCCAGTACTTC.

The chain links TRBV7-9 to TRBJ2-1; possible D gene TRBD1, 6 bases. Germline CDR1 SEHNR, CDR2 FQNEAQ (reference sequence). V dropped 3 bases and J dropped 12 bases, with 21 bases sitting between them. The CDR3 is 15 residues long. CDR3 coding DNA: TGTGCCAGCAGCTTCGGAACAGCAGGACCACAGGGGCAGTTCTTC. Translating gives CASSFGTAGPQGQFF.

V is TRBV9 and J is TRBJ2-2; D is perhaps TRBD1 or TRBD2 (5 bases each). The CDR3 extends over 15 amino acids. The V and J ends lost 3 bases and 6 bases respectively, with 15 bases between them. Germline values: CDR1 SGDLS, CDR2 YYNGEE. In DNA, the CDR3 is TGTGCCAGCAGCGGACCGGGACCCCGGTCCGGGGAGCTGTTTTTT. Its protein product is CASSGPGPRSGELFF.

This clone was picked up one time. This rearrangement joins TRBV21-1 to TRBJ1-1. TRBV21-1 is a documented pseudogene. CDR3 length equals 15 residues. The CDR3 loop is CASSKGGGEGTEAFF. The CDR3, as DNA: TGTGCCAGCAGCAAAGGGGGAGGGGAGGGGACTGAAGCTTTCTTT.

DNA for the CDR3: TGTGCCAGCAGTTACCAAGTCTCCTACGAGCAGTACTTC. It specifies CASSYQVSYEQYF. The chain employs TRBV27 and TRBJ2-7; D remains ambiguous. Germline-derived CDR1 and CDR2 are MNHEY and SMNVEV (reference sequence). V lost 4 bases and J lost 0, with 7 bases in between. The CDR3 loop spans 13 amino acids.

This chain links TRBV4-2 with TRBJ2-1; no clear D gene. With 1 base removed from V and 8 bases from J, the gap between germline ends came to 9 bases. Per the germline V gene, CDR1 is LGHNA and CDR2 is YNFKEQ. CDR3 length equals 13 residues. The CDR3 loop reads CASSQGWRDEQFF. The CDR3, as DNA: TGTGCCAGCAGCCAAGGATGGCGAGATGAGCAGTTCTTC.

The V call is TRBV7-9, the J call TRBJ2-1, with a weak D call TRBD1 (6 bases). Germline lookup yields CDR1 SEHNR and CDR2 FQNEAQ (reference sequence). This CDR3 comprises 17 residues. Trimming shortened V by 5 bases and J by 7 bases, and 24 bases separated the two germline ends. Written as DNA, the CDR3 is TGTGCCAGCAGCCCCACCTTCCGGGACAAAAATTCGAATGAGCAGTTCTTC. Its translation: CASSPTFRDKNSNEQFF.

The V and J genes are TRBV18 and TRBJ2-3; TRBD1 agrees at 7 bases. The CDR3 sequence is 15 residues long. V trimming: 2 bases; J trimming: 2 bases; junction bases outside the gene matches: 4. Germline V gene lookup returns CDR1 KGHSH and CDR2 LQKENI. The CDR3 loop is CASSPWDSDTDTQYF. DNA of the CDR3: TGTGCCAGCTCACCATGGGACAGTGACACAGATACGCAGTATTTT.

This rearrangement joins TRBV6-1 to TRBJ1-1, with D tentatively TRBD1 (6 bases). The germline gives CDR1 MNHNS, CDR2 SASEGT. V lost 4 bases to trimming and J lost 0 bases, with 12 bases between them. The CDR3 length is 15 residues. CDR3 loop: CASSGWDKMNTEAFF. The DNA for the CDR3 is TGTGCCAGCAGTGGTTGGGACAAAATGAACACTGAAGCTTTCTTT.

The chain joins TRBV5-6 to TRBJ1-1; D is ambiguous. Germline CDR1 is SGHDT and CDR2 is YYEEEE. V lost 0 bases, J lost 5 bases, and 5 bases lay in between. The CDR3 sequence is 12 residues long. The CDR3 reads CASSLAFTEAFF. CDR3 coding DNA: TGTGCCAGCAGCTTGGCCTTTACTGAAGCTTTCTTT.

The chain has TRBV2 and TRBJ2-3; D is unclear. Per the germline V gene, CDR1 is SNHLY and CDR2 is FYNNEI. The length of the CDR3 is 12 residues. The ends were cut back, 11 bases at V and 0 bases at J, with 9 bases in the middle. The CDR3 reads CAGETSTDTQYF. For the CDR3, the DNA is TGTGCCGGAGAAACAAGCACAGATACGCAGTATTTT.

CDR3 DNA: TGTGCCAGCAGCGCCGGGACAGGAACCTACGAGCAGTACTTC. Encoded protein: CASSAGTGTYEQYF. The V call is TRBV11-2, the J call TRBJ2-7, with TRBD1 matching over 8 bases. This CDR3 has 14 amino acids. Germline lookup yields CDR1 SGHAT and CDR2 FQNNGV. V shed 5 bases, J shed 2 bases, and the junction held 5 bases outside the gene matches. The whole variable domain, remainder taken from reference TRBV11-2 and TRBJ2-7, is EAGVAQSPRYKIIEKRQSVAFWCNPISGHATLYWYQQILGQGPKLLIQFQNNGVVDDSQLPKDRFSAERLKGVDSTLKIQPAKLEDSAVYLCASSAGTGTYEQYFGPGTRLTVT.

The rearrangement links TRBV19 to TRBJ2-1, with 9 bases lining up with TRBD2. V shed 0 bases, J shed 8 bases, and the junction held 8 bases outside the gene matches. This CDR3 contains 16 residues. CDR1 LNHDA and CDR2 SQIVND come from the germline V gene (reference sequence). CDR3 sequence reads: CASSIEGLAGFDEQFF. For the CDR3, the DNA is TGTGCCAGTAGTATAGAGGGGCTAGCGGGATTCGATGAGCAGTTCTTC.

This rearrangement joins TRBV5-1 to TRBJ2-7, with TRBD1 matching over 7 bases. This CDR3 region has 15 residues. The V gene's germline CDR1 is SGHRS and CDR2 YFSETQ. Trimming removed 4 bases from V and 0 bases from J; junction bases left unmatched: 7. The CDR3: CASSIRDSRSYEQYF. The CDR3 region has the DNA TGCGCCAGCAGCATCCGGGACAGCCGCTCCTACGAGCAGTACTTC.

The chain recombines TRBV5-1 with TRBJ2-1; 9 bases match TRBD2. V dropped 0 bases and J dropped 1; count of bases not matched to a gene: 2. Germline V gene sequence: CDR1 SGHRS, CDR2 YFSETQ. This CDR3 region has 16 residues. The DNA for the CDR3 is TGCGCCAGCAGCTTGGGTCTAGCGGGGTCCTACAATGAGCAGTTCTTC. Residues: CASSLGLAGSYNEQFF. Based on the CDR3 plus reference TRBV5-1 and TRBJ2-1, the full variable domain is KAGVTQTPRYLIKTRGQQVTLSCSPISGHRSVSWYQQTPGQGLQFLFEYFSETQRNKGNFPGRFSGRQFSNSRSEMNVSTLELGDSALYLCASSLGLAGSYNEQFFGPGTRLTVL.

V and J are TRBV15 and TRBJ2-1; D uncertain. V lost 6 bases, J lost 2 bases, and 8 bases lay in between. The CDR3 extends over 13 amino acids. CDR1 is LNHNV and CDR2 is YYDKDF in the germline V gene (reference sequence). The CDR3 here is CATRELTYNEQFF. CDR3 in DNA: TGTGCCACCAGGGAGCTGACCTACAATGAGCAGTTCTTC.

This sequence joins TRBV28 and TRBJ2-5, with 7 bases that match TRBD1. The end of the DNA is better explained by TRBJ2-7, so the J call may be wrong. From germline, CDR1 is MDHEN and CDR2 SYDVKM. This CDR3 comprises 15 residues. The CDR3 sequence is CASSSPSTGTYEQYF. CDR3 sequence (DNA): TGTGCCAGCAGTTCCCCGTCGACAGGGACCTACGAGCAGTACTTC.

The chain recombines TRBV10-1 with TRBJ2-7; 7 positions agree with TRBD1. The CDR3 consists of 14 residues. Germline V gene data show CDR1 as WNHNN and CDR2 as SYGVQD (reference sequence). V trimming: 7 bases; J trimming: 6 bases; junction bases outside the gene matches: 12. CDR3 in amino acids: CASKRQGHTGEQYF. The CDR3, as DNA: TGCGCCAGCAAGCGACAGGGTCATACGGGCGAGCAGTACTTC.

This chain uses TRBV2 with TRBJ1-4; a possible D gene is TRBD1 (5 bases). The CDR3 extends over 16 amino acids. The germline gives CDR1 SNHLY, CDR2 FYNNEI. V shed 2 bases and J shed 1 base, with 11 bases lying between them. The CDR3 here is CASSESGSLTNEKLFF. The CDR3 coding sequence is TGTGCCAGCAGTGAATCAGGGAGCTTAACTAATGAAAAACTGTTTTTT.

CDR3 sequence: CASSLRSSGAYEQYF. For the CDR3, the DNA is TGTGCCAGCAGCTTAAGGTCTAGCGGGGCCTACGAGCAGTACTTC. The rearrangement links TRBV13 to TRBJ2-7; 9 bases map to TRBD2. V shed 2 bases, J shed 2 bases, and the junction held 4 bases outside the gene matches. The V gene's germline CDR1 is PRHDT and CDR2 FYEKMQ (reference sequence). The CDR3 loop spans 15 amino acids.

This clone was picked up one time. The V call is TRBV28, the J call TRBJ1-1; maybe TRBD1 (5 bases). The CDR3 sequence is 13 residues long. The V and J ends lost 6 bases and 3 bases respectively, with 11 bases between them. Germline V lookup: CDR1 MDHEN, CDR2 SYDVKM. This chain's CDR3 is CASRVQGDTEAFF. The CDR3, as DNA: TGTGCCAGCAGGGTACAAGGGGACACTGAAGCTTTCTTT.